This entry lists 11 T cell receptor beta chains sequenced from one sample in a study of T cells in Graves' hyperthyroidism and ophthalmopathy. Amplified TCR beta CDR3 regions derived from RNA transcripts. HTBI primers were the set used in a first-round RT-PCR of the TCR CDR3. TCRdb recomputed calls from the multiplex PCR reads with MiXCR, one row per CDR3 protein. The sample consists of hundreds of thousands of distinct CDR3 sequences, just over 45% of them appearing once. The sample taken for sequencing was peripheral blood or thyroid tissue (not recorded which). Receptor source: a woman in her late teens or twenties with Graves' hyperthyroidism.

The chain links TRBV5-1 to TRBJ1-4, with D unclear. CDR1 is SGHRS and CDR2 is YFSETQ in the germline V gene. The V end lost 4 bases, the J end lost 2 bases, and 9 bases lay between the germline ends. This CDR3 is built from 14 residues. The CDR3 region is CASSLTITNEKLFF. The CDR3 nucleotides are TGCGCCAGCAGCCTCACAATCACTAATGAAAAACTGTTTTTT. The entire variable domain, with the rest obtained from reference TRBV5-1 and TRBJ1-4, is as follows: KAGVTQTPRYLIKTRGQQVTLSCSPISGHRSVSWYQQTPGQGLQFLFEYFSETQRNKGNFPGRFSGRQFSNSRSEMNVSTLELGDSALYLCASSLTITNEKLFFGSGTQLSVL.

This clonotype was seen once. The chain joins TRBV29-1 to TRBJ1-1, with 7 positions matching TRBD1. The ends lost 4 bases at V and 3 bases at J; junction bases unmatched: 8. Germline loops: CDR1 SQVTM, CDR2 ANQGSEA. The CDR3 is 14 residues long. CDR3 residues: CSVGQGTADTEAFF. The CDR3 bases are TGCAGCGTTGGGCAGGGGACAGCGGACACTGAAGCTTTCTTT.

The V and J genes are TRBV5-1 and TRBJ1-5; D is ambiguous. This CDR3 contains 20 residues. Trimming cost V 5 bases and J 0 bases, with 27 bases left between them. CDR1 is SGHRS, CDR2 YFSETQ, per germline. For the CDR3, the DNA is TGCGCCAGCAGTGAGTTTAAAATACCCCAAAGGCCTTATAGCAATCAGCCCCAGCATTTT. It translates to CASSEFKIPQRPYSNQPQHF. Filled out from reference TRBV5-1 and TRBJ1-5, the complete variable domain reads KAGVTQTPRYLIKTRGQQVTLSCSPISGHRSVSWYQQTPGQGLQFLFEYFSETQRNKGNFPGRFSGRQFSNSRSEMNVSTLELGDSALYLCASSEFKIPQRPYSNQPQHFGDGTRLSIL.

This clonotype was seen repeatedly, ten times or more. The chain is built from TRBV7-9 and TRBJ1-5, with 8 nucleotides matching TRBD1. Germline CDR1 is SEHNR and CDR2 is FQNEAQ (reference sequence). The CDR3 is 13 amino acids. V shed 8 bases and J 8 bases; nucleotides not matched to a gene: 8. This CDR3 reads CASSYRGGEPQHF. The CDR3 DNA reads TGTGCCAGCTCCTACAGGGGGGGAGAGCCCCAGCATTTT. Full variable domain (remainder filled in from reference TRBV7-9 and TRBJ1-5): DTGVSQNPRHKITKRGQNVTFRCDPISEHNRLYWYRQTLGQGPEFLTYFQNEAQLEKSRLLSDRFSAERPKGSFSTLEIQRTEQGDSAMYLCASSYRGGEPQHFGDGTRLSIL.

This clonotype was seen many times. In DNA, the CDR3 is TGTGCCAGCAGCCGGCGGGAGAAGGCCGGGGAGCTGTTTTTT. This codes for CASSRREKAGELFF. The chain carries TRBV7-9 and TRBJ2-2; 7 bases are shared with TRBD2. The CDR3 totals 14 residues. V dropped 5 bases and J dropped 6; count of bases not matched to a gene: 6. The germline V gene encodes CDR1 SEHNR and CDR2 FQNEAQ (reference sequence).

Only a few counts were recorded for this clonotype. The CDR3 loop reads CASSSLAGVGYEQYF. CDR3 DNA sequence: TGTGCCAGCAGCTCCCTCGCAGGGGTTGGCTACGAGCAGTACTTC. This sequence joins TRBV14 and TRBJ2-7; tentative D call: TRBD1 (6 bases). V was cut by 5 bases and J by 3 bases, with 17 bases left in between. The germline gives CDR1 SGHDN, CDR2 FVKESK. The CDR3 contains 15 residues. Full variable domain (rest looked up from reference TRBV14 and TRBJ2-7): EAGVTQFPSHSVIEKGQTVTLRCDPISGHDNLYWYRRVMGKEIKFLLHFVKESKQDESGMPNNRFLAERTGGTYSTLKVQPAELEDSGVYFCASSSLAGVGYEQYFGPGTRLTVT.

This clonotype is a singleton in its sample. The chain carries TRBV10-3 and TRBJ2-7; tentatively, D is TRBD1 (5 bases). Germline CDR1 and CDR2: ENHRY and SYGVKD. Trimming cost V 3 bases and J 7 bases, with 13 bases left between them. This CDR3 has 13 residues. CDR3 amino acids: CAISDRQNNEQYF. The CDR3 DNA sequence: TGTGCCATCAGTGACAGACAGAACAATGAGCAGTACTTC.

The chain recombines TRBV20-1 with TRBJ1-5; D is possibly TRBD1 (6 bases). Germline lookup yields CDR1 DFQATT and CDR2 SNEGSKA (reference sequence). V dropped 0 bases and J dropped 4 bases, with 13 bases sitting between them. This CDR3 spans 15 amino acids. CDR3: CSAREHRQANQPQHF. CDR3 DNA sequence: TGCAGTGCTAGAGAGCACCGACAGGCAAATCAGCCCCAGCATTTT.

This clonotype was recorded a few times. The chain has TRBV20-1 and TRBJ1-5, with 8 bases lining up with TRBD1. In germline, CDR1 is DFQATT, CDR2 SNEGSKA (reference sequence). V was clipped by 1 base and J by 7 bases; unmatched bases: 9. The length of the CDR3 is 15 residues. The CDR3 sequence is CSARGQRDRRQPQHF. The DNA for the CDR3 is TGCAGTGCTAGAGGGCAGAGGGACAGGCGGCAGCCCCAGCATTTT.

This clonotype was detected only a few times. V is TRBV7-8 and J is TRBJ2-5; 9 bases match TRBD2. This CDR3 region has 16 residues. V shed 2 bases and J 2 bases; nucleotides not matched to a gene: 6. Germline CDR1 reads SGHVS; CDR2 reads FQNEAQ. CDR3 in amino acids: CASSLMSSGMQETQYF. DNA for the CDR3: TGTGCCAGCAGCTTAATGTCTAGCGGGATGCAAGAGACCCAGTACTTC.

The chain recombines TRBV25-1 with TRBJ1-2, with D tentatively TRBD1 (5 bases). V lost 4 bases to trimming and J lost 4 bases, with 16 bases between them. Germline V lookup: CDR1 MGHDK, CDR2 SYGVNS. The CDR3 runs to 15 residues. The CDR3 sequence is CASSARGRLSYGYTF. In DNA form, the CDR3 reads TGTGCCAGCAGTGCTAGGGGACGGTTGAGCTATGGCTACACCTTC.